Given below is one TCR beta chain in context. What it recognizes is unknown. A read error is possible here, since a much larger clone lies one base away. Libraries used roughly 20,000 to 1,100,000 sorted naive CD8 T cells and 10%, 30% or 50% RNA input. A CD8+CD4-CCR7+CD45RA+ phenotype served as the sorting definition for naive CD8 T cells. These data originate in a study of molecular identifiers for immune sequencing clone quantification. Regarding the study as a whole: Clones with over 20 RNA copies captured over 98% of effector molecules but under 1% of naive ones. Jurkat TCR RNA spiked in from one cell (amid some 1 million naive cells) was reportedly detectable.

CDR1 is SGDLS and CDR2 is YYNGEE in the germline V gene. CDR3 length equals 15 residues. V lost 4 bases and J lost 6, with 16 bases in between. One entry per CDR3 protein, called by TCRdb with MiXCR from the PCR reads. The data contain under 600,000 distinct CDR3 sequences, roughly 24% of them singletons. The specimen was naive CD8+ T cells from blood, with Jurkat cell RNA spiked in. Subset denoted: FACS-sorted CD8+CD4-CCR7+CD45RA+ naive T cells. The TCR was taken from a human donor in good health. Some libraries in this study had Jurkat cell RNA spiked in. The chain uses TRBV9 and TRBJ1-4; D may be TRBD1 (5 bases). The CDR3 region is CASSPSRGGDEKLFF. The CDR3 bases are TGTGCCAGCAGCCCCAGTCGCGGGGGTGATGAAAAACTGTTTTTT.